This T cell receptor beta chain was sequenced during a study of cytomegalovirus exposure and HLA in healthy donors. Study summary: Among about 400 genotyped donors, more than 65% fell in the Caucasian-associated ancestry cluster.

Germline CDR1 reads MNHEY; CDR2 reads SVGAGI. The CDR3 spans 15 residues. Deletions cut 6 bases from V and 1 base from J, with 12 bases between. Points from the study as a whole: TRBV6-2, TRBV6-3 and other indistinguishable V segments were excluded.

Researchers ran the PCR with 60 Vbeta and 13 Jbeta primers. Sequencing was performed with immunoSEQ multiplex PCR; in TCRdb, only in-frame clones are kept and a portion is missing. Here the sample spans 150,000 or so clones, 60% to 85% being singletons. Nominal health characterized the donors when sampled, though unrecorded immune exposures were likely. Comment on this clone: Its cognate antigen is unknown.

The TCR comes from a man between 35 and 55 years old in good health and CMV-seropositive. The rearrangement joins TRBV6-5 to TRBJ2-2; weak D call: TRBD1 (6 bases). The material sequenced was PBMCs. CDR3 sequence: CASRTDRLNTGELFF. The CDR3 DNA follows: TGTGCCAGCAGAACGGACAGACTGAACACCGGGGAGCTGTTTTTT.